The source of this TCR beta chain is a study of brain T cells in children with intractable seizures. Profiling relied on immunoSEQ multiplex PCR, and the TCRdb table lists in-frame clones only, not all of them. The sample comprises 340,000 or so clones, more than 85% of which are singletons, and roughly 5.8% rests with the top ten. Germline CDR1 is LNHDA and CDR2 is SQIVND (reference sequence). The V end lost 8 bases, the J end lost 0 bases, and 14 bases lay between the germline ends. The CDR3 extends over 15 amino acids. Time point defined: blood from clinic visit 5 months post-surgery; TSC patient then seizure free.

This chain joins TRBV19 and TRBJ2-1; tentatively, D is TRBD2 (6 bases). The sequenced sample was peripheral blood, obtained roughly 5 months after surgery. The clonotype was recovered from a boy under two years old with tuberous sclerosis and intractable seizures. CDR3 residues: CASSPLAGSYNEQFF. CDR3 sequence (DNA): TGTGCCAGTTCCCCACTAGCAGGCTCCTACAATGAGCAGTTCTTC.